In this sample, the clone carrying this TCR beta chain turned up a few times. The sample is drawn from a study of T cells after yellow fever vaccination. TCRdb re-called the 5' RACE reads with MiXCR, one entry per CDR3 protein. The repertoire holds approximately 550,000 distinct CDR3 sequences, with about a fifth as singletons. Trimming stripped 6 bases from V and 10 bases from J, with 15 bases between. This CDR3 has 12 residues. The V call is TRBV12-3 or TRBV12-4, the J call TRBJ1-1; D remains ambiguous. This sample comprised PBMCs, obtained 15 days after the yellow fever booster vaccination. The sequence came from a man in his thirties or forties who received the YFV17D yellow fever vaccine. CDR3: CASRYPPRGAFF. The CDR3 DNA is TGTGCCAGCAGGTATCCTCCCCGGGGAGCTTTCTTT.